The present T cell receptor beta chain was sequenced within a study of CD8 T cells in Susac syndrome. Random hexamers were used to reverse transcribe roughly 0.5 to 1 ug of RNA. MiXCR, applied by TCRdb to the immunoSEQ multiplex PCR reads, yields one record per CDR3 protein. The sample has 180,000 or so distinct CDR3 sequences; more than 90% are singletons. This CDR3 is built from 13 residues. With 5 bases removed from V and 8 bases from J, the gap between germline ends came to 15 bases. The germline V gene has CDR1 SGHTA and CDR2 FQGNSA. Sequencing of TCR beta was performed on blood CD8+ and CD4+ T cells. Relapsing-remitting disease, either stable or active, was present in the multiple sclerosis controls, who were treatment-naive patients.

The chain is built from TRBV7-2 and TRBJ2-5; no reliable D call. Sequencing input: CD4+ T cells from PBMCs. This clonotype was sampled from a human donor with multiple sclerosis. CDR3 region: CASSNQGFGTQYF. The CDR3 region has the DNA TGTGCCAGCAGCAATCAAGGGTTTGGCACCCAGTACTTC.